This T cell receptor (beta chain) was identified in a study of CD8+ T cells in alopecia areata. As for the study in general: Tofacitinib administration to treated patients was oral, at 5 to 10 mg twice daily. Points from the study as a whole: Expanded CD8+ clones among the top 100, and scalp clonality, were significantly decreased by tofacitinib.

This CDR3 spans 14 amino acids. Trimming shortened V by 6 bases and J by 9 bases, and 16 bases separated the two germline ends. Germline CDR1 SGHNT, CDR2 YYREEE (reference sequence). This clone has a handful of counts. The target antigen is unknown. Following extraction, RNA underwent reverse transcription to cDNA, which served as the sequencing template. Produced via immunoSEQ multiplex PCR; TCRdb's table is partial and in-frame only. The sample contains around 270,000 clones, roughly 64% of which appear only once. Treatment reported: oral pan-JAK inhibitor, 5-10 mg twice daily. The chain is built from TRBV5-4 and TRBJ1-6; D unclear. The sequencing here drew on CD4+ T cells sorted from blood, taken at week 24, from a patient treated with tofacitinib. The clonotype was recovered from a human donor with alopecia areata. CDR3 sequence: CASTSGLPSSPLHF. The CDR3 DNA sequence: TGTGCCAGCACCTCGGGCCTGCCAAGTTCACCCCTCCACTTT. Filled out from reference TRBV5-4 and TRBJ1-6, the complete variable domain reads ETGVTQSPTHLIKTRGQQVTLRCSSQSGHNTVSWYQQALGQGPQFIFQYYREEENGRGNFPPRFSGLQFPNYSSELNVNALELDDSALYLCASTSGLPSSPLHFGNGTRLTVT.